This TCR beta chain was recorded in a study of metastatic and nonmetastatic thyroid tumors. Regarding this clone: The conserved phenylalanine or tryptophan is not found at the CDR3 terminus, so this likely reflects a read error.

TCRdb reanalyzed the PCR reads with MiXCR. The table lists roughly 20,000 clones, approximately 25% of them singletons. The CDR3 spans 15 residues. Germline V lookup: CDR1 LNHDA, CDR2 SQIVND (reference sequence). No patient had received any treatment before thyroid surgery. The sequenced material came from blood. This chain uses TRBV19 with TRBJ2-1; weak D call: TRBD1 (6 bases). The TCR comes from a female donor with papillary thyroid cancer or a benign thyroid nodule (not recorded which). Some clones in this sample may be carry-over from other donors' samples. The CDR3 here is CASSIVAGDVNDQFV. The CDR3 nucleotides are TGTGCCAGTAGTATAGTTGCAGGGGATGTGAATGACCAGTTCGTC.